This T cell receptor (beta chain) originates from a study of CD8 T cells in Susac syndrome. Reverse transcription used roughly 0.45 to 1 ug RNA and random hexamers. Amplification of the TCR beta CDR3 was carried out by immunoSEQ multiplex PCR, which spanned a total of 54 Vbeta and 13 Jbeta segments. MiXCR, applied by TCRdb to the immunoSEQ multiplex PCR reads, yields one record per CDR3 protein. The repertoire includes some 130,000 distinct CDR3 sequences, 90% to 95% of them detected once, and around 0.12% sits in the top ten. On this clonotype itself: Its antigen is still unknown.

TCR beta from blood CD8+ and CD4+ T cells was sequenced. The multiple sclerosis control group was made up of treatment-naive patients with stable or active relapsing-remitting disease. Study-wide points: By the study's own acknowledgment, its TCR sequencing and HLA analysis included relatively few individuals.

Germline V gene sequence: CDR1 MNHEY, CDR2 SVGEGT. V trimming: 8 bases; J trimming: 4 bases; junction bases outside the gene matches: 17. This CDR3 has 17 amino acids. The clonotype was recovered from a human donor with multiple sclerosis. Input material: CD4+ T cells from PBMCs. The V call is TRBV6-2 or TRBV6-3, the J call TRBJ2-7, with TRBD1 matching 10 bases. CDR3 amino acids: CASRRDRGIPSGYEQYF. In DNA form, the CDR3 reads TGTGCCAGCCGCCGGGACAGGGGAATACCGAGCGGATACGAGCAGTACTTC.